This T cell receptor beta chain is drawn from a study of cytomegalovirus exposure and HLA in healthy donors. Regarding the study as a whole: In the analysis, some V segments, TRBV6-2 and TRBV6-3 included, were excluded as indistinguishable. A few of the chains that were CMV-associated were confirmed in vitro to be specific for CMV antigens. Another analysis was done later, and it associated 16,951 TCR beta sequences with HLA alleles at 0.05 false discovery rate.

Primers included in the PCR were 60 Vbeta and 13 Jbeta primers. Original data processing: In a later analysis, the count reached about 82 million unique TCR beta chains, with about 12 million shared. Clones were read by immunoSEQ multiplex PCR, and TCRdb kept only the in-frame ones, dropping some. V and J calls plus clone size are reproduced from that table; the DNA served to infer D and trimming. The data hold 150,000 or so clones, with 60% to 80% observed a single time. A remark on this clone: Its antigen remains unidentified.

The junction had 6 bases not matched to a gene; V was cut back by 3 bases and J by 4 bases. This CDR3 contains 15 residues. Germline lookup yields CDR1 SGHTA and CDR2 FQGNSA. The sequencing input was PBMCs. The chain employs TRBV7-2 and TRBJ2-7; 10 bases are shared with TRBD2. This TCR came from a woman between 35 and 50 years old in good health and CMV-seropositive. As DNA, the CDR3 is TGTGCCAGCAGCTTTGGTGGACTAGCGGCATACGAGCAGTACTTC. Translation gives CASSFGGLAAYEQYF.